A single sample gave rise to the 16 T cell receptor beta chains below, sequenced in a study of T cells in Graves' hyperthyroidism and ophthalmopathy. Amplification of TCR beta CDR3 regions was performed using RNA transcripts as template. The study used the HTBI primer set for a first-round RT-PCR of the TCR CDR3. TCRdb recomputed calls from the multiplex PCR reads with MiXCR, one row per CDR3 protein. The table lists 480,000 or so distinct CDR3 sequences, over 13% of them singletons. Sequencing was performed on blood. The receptors come from a woman younger than 30 with Graves' hyperthyroidism.

This chain connects TRBV11-1 to TRBJ2-1; 8 bases fit TRBD2. Germline V gives CDR1 SGHAT, CDR2 FQDESV (reference sequence). The CDR3 extends over 15 amino acids. V lost 6 bases, J lost 5 bases, and 9 bases stayed unmatched. The CDR3 protein is CASSLTSGLNNEQFF. The DNA of the CDR3 is TGTGCCAGCAGTCTAACTAGCGGCCTAAACAATGAGCAGTTCTTC.

The V and J genes are TRBV4-1 and TRBJ1-6; D may be TRBD1 (5 bases). The germline V and J ends were trimmed by 8 bases and 6 bases, with 11 bases remaining between them. CDR3 length equals 13 residues. Germline V lookup: CDR1 MGHRA, CDR2 YSYEKL. In DNA, the CDR3 is TGCGCCAGCCGGGGGGTTATTAATTCACCCCTCCACTTT. Translated: CASRGVINSPLHF.

This clonotype has ten or more counts. The chain has TRBV6-1 and TRBJ1-2; 7 bases are a match to TRBD1. The V gene end was trimmed by 5 bases and the J gene end by 0 bases; junction bases not matched to a gene: 6. The CDR3 spans 15 residues. Germline lookup yields CDR1 MNHNS and CDR2 SASEGT. CDR3: CASSSTGAPNYGYTF. For the CDR3, the DNA is TGTGCCAGCAGTTCCACAGGGGCTCCTAACTATGGCTACACCTTC.

The table lists this clonotype with a few counts. The chain couples TRBV6-2 or TRBV6-3 to TRBJ1-2, with D possibly matching TRBD1 (5 bases). The CDR3 is made up of 13 amino acids. With 7 bases removed from V and 2 bases from J, the gap between germline ends came to 11 bases. From germline, CDR1 is MNHEY and CDR2 SVGEGT. CDR3 region: CASTPGRNYGYTF. The CDR3 nucleotides are TGTGCCAGCACCCCAGGGCGAAACTATGGCTACACCTTC.

At least ten counts were recorded for this clonotype. V usage is TRBV12-3 or TRBV12-4 and J usage is TRBJ2-2; D gene ambiguous. Trimming removed 2 bases from V and 3 bases from J, with 4 bases in between. The CDR3 extends over 13 amino acids. CDR3 bases: TGTGCCAGCAGTTTACAGGACACCGGGGAGCTGTTTTTT. Protein product: CASSLQDTGELFF.

The table lists this clonotype with many counts. The chain combines TRBV11-2 with TRBJ2-3, with D possibly being TRBD1 or TRBD2 (5 bases each). V dropped 5 bases and J dropped 4 bases, with 22 bases sitting between them. The CDR3 extends over 17 amino acids. Looked up from germline, CDR1 is SGHAT and CDR2 is FQNNGV. CDR3 region: CASSPGLPPRGADTQYF. The CDR3 coding sequence is TGTGCCAGCAGCCCCGGACTCCCACCAAGAGGGGCAGATACGCAGTATTTT.

This clonotype has only a few counts. This chain uses TRBV14 with TRBJ2-1, with D perhaps TRBD1 (7 bases). Trimming took 1 base from V and 3 from J, leaving 13 bases between them. The CDR3 spans 16 residues. Germline CDR1 and CDR2: SGHDN and FVKESK. The CDR3 coding sequence is TGTGCCAGCAGCCAAGCCCCCAGGGGGGTCTACAATGAGCAGTTCTTC. It translates to CASSQAPRGVYNEQFF.

This clonotype has at least ten counts. The rearrangement links TRBV15 to TRBJ1-5, with D possibly matching TRBD1 (6 bases). Per the germline V gene, CDR1 is LNHNV and CDR2 is YYDKDF (reference sequence). This CDR3 is built from 14 residues. V lost 4 bases, J lost 4 bases, and 11 bases lay in between. The chain's CDR3 is CATSTGQLNQPQHF. The CDR3 DNA reads as TGTGCCACCAGCACTGGACAGCTAAATCAGCCCCAGCATTTT. The full variable domain, in which reference TRBV15 and TRBJ1-5 provide the parts outside the CDR3, is DAMVIQNPRYQVTQFGKPVTLSCSQTLNHNVMYWYQQKSSQAPKLLFHYYDKDFNNEADTPDNFQSRRPNTSFCFLDIRSPGLGDTAMYLCATSTGQLNQPQHFGDGTRLSIL.

The chain uses TRBV3-1 and TRBJ2-1; 11 nucleotides line up with TRBD2. V gave up 4 bases and J gave up 5 bases; unmatched junction bases: 10. The CDR3 has 17 amino acids. Germline V gives CDR1 LGHDT, CDR2 YNNKEL (reference sequence). CDR3 residues: CASSPLGGTSGDNEQFF. DNA for the CDR3: TGTGCCAGCAGCCCCCTAGGGGGGACTAGCGGAGACAATGAGCAGTTCTTC.

This chain links TRBV7-9 with TRBJ2-1; the match to TRBD2 covers 10 bases. Germline V gives CDR1 SEHNR, CDR2 FQNEAQ (reference sequence). With V trimmed by 2 bases and J by 6 bases, 4 bases remained unmatched. The CDR3 runs 15 residues. CDR3 protein: CASSLKTSGINEQFF. DNA for the CDR3: TGTGCCAGCAGCTTAAAAACTAGCGGGATCAATGAGCAGTTCTTC. The full variable domain, with the rest looked up from reference TRBV7-9 and TRBJ2-1, is DTGVSQNPRHKITKRGQNVTFRCDPISEHNRLYWYRQTLGQGPEFLTYFQNEAQLEKSRLLSDRFSAERPKGSFSTLEIQRTEQGDSAMYLCASSLKTSGINEQFFGPGTRLTVL.

This clonotype was detected many times. The chain's CDR3 is CATSDRDSRQPQHF. In DNA, the CDR3 is TGTGCCACCAGTGACAGGGACAGCCGACAGCCCCAGCATTTT. The gene calls are TRBV24-1 and TRBJ1-5; 7 positions agree with TRBD1. J was trimmed by 7 bases and V by 4 bases; bases with no gene match: 6. Germline-derived CDR1 and CDR2 are KGHDR and SFDVKD. CDR3 length: 14 amino acids.

This chain joins TRBV5-1 and TRBJ1-3; possibly TRBD1 for D (6 bases). V shed 0 bases and J shed 4 bases, with 14 bases lying between them. The CDR3 has 16 residues. Per the germline V gene, CDR1 is SGHRS and CDR2 is YFSETQ. This chain's CDR3 is CASSLDGTYIGNTIYF. The DNA of the CDR3 is TGCGCCAGCAGCTTGGACGGGACATATATCGGAAACACCATATATTTT. Based on the CDR3 plus reference TRBV5-1 and TRBJ1-3, the full variable domain is KAGVTQTPRYLIKTRGQQVTLSCSPISGHRSVSWYQQTPGQGLQFLFEYFSETQRNKGNFPGRFSGRQFSNSRSEMNVSTLELGDSALYLCASSLDGTYIGNTIYFGEGSWLTVV.

This clonotype was picked up a small number of times. V and J are TRBV25-1 and TRBJ2-1, with D possibly matching TRBD2 (7 bases). Per the germline V gene, CDR1 is MGHDK and CDR2 is SYGVNS. V lost 3 bases and J 8 bases, leaving 11 bases between the germline ends. This CDR3 is 13 amino acids long. CDR3 in DNA: TGTGCCAGCAGTGAGAGGGGGAGGGATGAGCAGTTCTTC. Translation: CASSERGRDEQFF.

Remarks on this clonotype: Its ends do not fully match the called genes, so a read error is possible. The genes are TRBV9 and TRBJ2-2; 11 nucleotides match TRBD1. The CDR3 is made up of 15 amino acids. Germline lookup yields CDR1 SGDLS and CDR2 YYNGEE. CDR3: CASSSWDRGDGEPFF. The CDR3 DNA reads TGTGCCAGCAGCTCCTGGGACAGGGGGGACGGGGAGCCGTTTTTT.

The sample holds many counts of this clonotype. The chain is built from TRBV6-1 and TRBJ2-7, with 8 bases fitting TRBD1. This CDR3 has 15 amino acids. Germline V gives CDR1 MNHNS, CDR2 SASEGT. The V gene end was trimmed by 3 bases and the J gene end by 2 bases; junction bases not matched to a gene: 6. This chain's CDR3 is CASSERLTGAYEQYF. Here the CDR3 DNA reads TGTGCCAGCAGTGAGAGACTGACAGGGGCCTACGAGCAGTACTTC.

In this sample, this clonotype turned up a few times. The J gene is TRBJ1-1, the V gene TRBV19; the match to TRBD1 covers 7 bases. CDR1 is LNHDA and CDR2 is SQIVND in the germline V gene (reference sequence). The CDR3 spans 12 residues. With 1 base clipped from V and 8 bases from J, the junction kept 1 base outside the gene matches. DNA for the CDR3: TGTGCCAGTAGTATAGGACAGGGCGAAGCTTTCTTT. Translated, it gives CASSIGQGEAFF.